The rows below give T cell receptor beta chains drawn from one sample of a study of identifying expanded T cells in peripheral blood. Only in-frame clones appear in the TCRdb table, and some are missing; sequencing was by immunoSEQ multiplex PCR. This sample has some 99,000 clones, with approximately 90% found just once. Sequenced input: blood. The receptors were sampled from a person aged 18 to 75 in good health. Each CDR3 is given with its conserved first and last residue. The D gene is left open where the match is weak. For some rows the clone size is stated as once, few or many, or as a class when expanded; others skip it.

v_call,d_call,clone_size,j_call,cdr3_nt,cdr3_aa
TRBV6-4,TRBD2,once,TRBJ2-3,TGTGCCAGCAGTGACGACCTAGCGGGAGCAGATACGCAGTATTTT,CASSDDLAGADTQYF
TRBV28,NA,NA,TRBJ2-7,TGTGCCAGCAGCTACTCCCGGTCTACCTACGAGCAGTACTTC,CASSYSRSTYEQYF
TRBV7-8,TRBD2,NA,TRBJ2-2,TGTGCCAGCAGCTCTGGAGGCCCTAGCGGGGGGGCGATCGGGGAGCTGTTTTTT,CASSSGGPSGGAIGELFF
TRBV7-9,TRBD1,NA,TRBJ1-2,TGTGCCAGCAGCTTAGGAGGCGGGGACAGCCCTTCGGGCTACACCTTC,CASSLGGGDSPSGYTF
TRBV7-9,NA,NA,TRBJ2-1,TGTGCCAGCAGCTTAGCAGAGGGCGATGAGCAGTTCTTC,CASSLAEGDEQFF
TRBV7-3,NA,NA,TRBJ2-1,TGTGCCAGCAGCCTCACTAGAAACAATGAGCAGTTCTTC,CASSLTRNNEQFF
TRBV28,TRBD1,few,TRBJ2-7,TGTGCCAGCAGTTTACTCACCGGGCACAGGGGGTCTAGCTACGAGCAGTACTTC,CASSLLTGHRGSSYEQYF
TRBV6-5,NA,NA,TRBJ2-7,TGTGCCAGCAGCTTCACTCGTGACAGATCCTACGAGCAGTACTTC,CASSFTRDRSYEQYF
TRBV21-1,NA,NA,TRBJ2-1,TGTGCCAGCAGCAAAGAGGGGCAGCAAGTGAACAATGAGCAGTTCTTC,CASSKEGQQVNNEQFF
TRBV11-1,TRBD2,NA,TRBJ2-7,TGTGCCAGCTCCCGTGCGCTTTCAAGCGGGGCCTGGGCCGAGCAGTACTTC,CASSRALSSGAWAEQYF
TRBV29-1,NA,NA,TRBJ2-6,TGCAGCGTTGCGCAGGGAAGCTCTGGGGCCAACGTCCTGACTTTC,CSVAQGSSGANVLTF
TRBV5-1,TRBD2,NA,TRBJ2-2,TGCGCCAGCAGCTTGCAGGGTTCCGGGAGGGCCGGGTCCGGGGAGCTGTTTTTT,CASSLQGSGRAGSGELFF
TRBV9,TRBD1,NA,TRBJ2-7,TGTGCCAGCAGCGTGGCGGACAGGTCTACCTACGAGCAGTACTTC,CASSVADRSTYEQYF
TRBV6-1,TRBD1,NA,TRBJ1-4,TGTGCCAGCAGTGTGACAGGGTCTCCGACTAATGAAAAACTGTTTTTT,CASSVTGSPTNEKLFF
TRBV29-1,NA,NA,TRBJ1-5,TGCAGCGTTGGGGCTATCAATCAGCCCCAGCATTTT,CSVGAINQPQHF
TRBV7-9,TRBD1,NA,TRBJ2-2,TGTGCCAGCAGTCAGGGGGCCTTAACCGGGGAGCTGTTTTTT,CASSQGALTGELFF
TRBV2,NA,NA,TRBJ2-5,TGTGCCAGCAGGCCGGGACTCGGGACCCAGTACTTC,CASRPGLGTQYF
TRBV5-8,TRBD1,NA,TRBJ1-1,TGTGCCAGCAGCTTTTACGGAGGGGGCTCCATGAACACTGAAGCTTTCTTT,CASSFYGGGSMNTEAFF
TRBV2,NA,NA,TRBJ1-6,TGTGCCAGCAGTCGCGACAGGAATAATTCACCCCTCCACTTT,CASSRDRNNSPLHF
TRBV29-1,NA,NA,TRBJ2-5,TGCAGCTCCCGCCGGGGGCCAGAGACCCAGTACTTC,CSSRRGPETQYF
TRBV5-1,TRBD1,few,TRBJ1-1,TGCGCCAGCAGCTTGAGGCAGGGGGCCACTGAAGCTTTCTTT,CASSLRQGATEAFF
TRBV10-3,NA,NA,TRBJ2-7,TGTGCCATCAGTGAGTCGACAGAGCAGTACTTC,CAISESTEQYF
TRBV5-1,NA,NA,TRBJ2-5,TGCGCCAGCAGCTTGGTACTGGGTAGCGAGACCCAGTACTTC,CASSLVLGSETQYF
TRBV29-1,NA,NA,TRBJ2-3,TGCAGCGTTGCACAGGGTCCCACAGATACGCAGTATTTT,CSVAQGPTDTQYF
TRBV7-2,NA,NA,TRBJ1-5,TGTGCCAGCAGCTTGAGTAATCAGCCCCAGCATTTT,CASSLSNQPQHF
TRBV19,TRBD1,NA,TRBJ1-5,TGTGCCAGTAGCCCCAGGGCGACAGGGATCGGCAATCAGCCCCAGCATTTT,CASSPRATGIGNQPQHF
TRBV7-2,NA,NA,TRBJ1-4,TGTGCCAGCAGCCAGGGCGAGGGGGAAAAACTGTTTTTT,CASSQGEGEKLFF
TRBV9,TRBD1,NA,TRBJ1-2,TGTGCCAGCAGCGTAACCGGGACAGGCTTAAACTATGGCTACACCTTC,CASSVTGTGLNYGYTF
TRBV28,NA,once,TRBJ1-5,TGTGCCAGCAGTTCTCTTATGCTGACCGGGCATCAGCCCCAGCATTTT,CASSSLMLTGHQPQHF
TRBV2,TRBD1,once,TRBJ2-7,TGTGCCAGAAGGACAGGAACATCCTACGAGCAGTACTTC,CARRTGTSYEQYF
TRBV30,NA,NA,TRBJ1-6,TGTGCCTGGAGTCGCAGGGATGATTCACCCCTCCACTTT,CAWSRRDDSPLHF
TRBV11-1,TRBD2,NA,TRBJ2-1,TGTGCCAGCAGCTTAATTCGCGGGAGAACCTACAATGAGCAGTTCTTC,CASSLIRGRTYNEQFF
TRBV7-2,TRBD2,NA,TRBJ2-3,TGTGCCAGCAGCTCTAGCGGGAGCTTGAGCACAGATACGCAGTATTTT,CASSSSGSLSTDTQYF
TRBV14,NA,NA,TRBJ1-2,TGTGCCAGCAGCCCTGGACGTCACTATGGCTACACCTTC,CASSPGRHYGYTF
TRBV6-5,TRBD1,few,TRBJ1-6,TGTGCCAGCAGGGGACAGCAAAGTAATTCACCCCTCCACTTT,CASRGQQSNSPLHF
TRBV7-2,TRBD1,once,TRBJ2-7,TGTGCCAGCAGCCTACAACGACAGGGGGGTCCCTACGAGCAGTACTTC,CASSLQRQGGPYEQYF
TRBV27,TRBD2,few,TRBJ2-5,TGTGCCAGCAGCCATAGACTAGCTGGAGAGACCCAGTACTTC,CASSHRLAGETQYF
TRBV5-4,TRBD1,NA,TRBJ1-4,TGTGCCAGCAGCGTACAGGGGGCGCGCGAAAAACTGTTTTTT,CASSVQGAREKLFF
TRBV28,TRBD2,NA,TRBJ2-7,TGTGCCAGCAGAAAACCTAGCGGGACCCTCGATCGGGAGCAGTACTTC,CASRKPSGTLDREQYF